Listed here is a single TCR beta chain. It was with 60 Vbeta and 13 Jbeta primers that the PCR ran. TCRdb keeps only in-frame clones here, not all; method: immunoSEQ multiplex PCR. The data show 250,000 to 350,000 clones, with around 86% seen just once and around 4% held by the top ten. Trimming took 5 bases from V and 5 from J; bases not matched to a gene: 8. CDR3 size: 16 residues. Germline assignment: CDR1 SGHVS and CDR2 FQNEAQ. The data were obtained in a study of cytomegalovirus exposure and HLA in healthy donors. This sequence originates from a man aged 35 to 55 in good health and CMV-seropositive. The sequencing input was PBMCs. The gene calls are TRBV7-8 and TRBJ1-5; 11 bases map to TRBD1. As DNA, the CDR3 is TGTGCCAGCAGCCCCGGGGGACAGGGGGAATATCAGCCCCAGCATTTT. It encodes CASSPGGQGEYQPQHF.